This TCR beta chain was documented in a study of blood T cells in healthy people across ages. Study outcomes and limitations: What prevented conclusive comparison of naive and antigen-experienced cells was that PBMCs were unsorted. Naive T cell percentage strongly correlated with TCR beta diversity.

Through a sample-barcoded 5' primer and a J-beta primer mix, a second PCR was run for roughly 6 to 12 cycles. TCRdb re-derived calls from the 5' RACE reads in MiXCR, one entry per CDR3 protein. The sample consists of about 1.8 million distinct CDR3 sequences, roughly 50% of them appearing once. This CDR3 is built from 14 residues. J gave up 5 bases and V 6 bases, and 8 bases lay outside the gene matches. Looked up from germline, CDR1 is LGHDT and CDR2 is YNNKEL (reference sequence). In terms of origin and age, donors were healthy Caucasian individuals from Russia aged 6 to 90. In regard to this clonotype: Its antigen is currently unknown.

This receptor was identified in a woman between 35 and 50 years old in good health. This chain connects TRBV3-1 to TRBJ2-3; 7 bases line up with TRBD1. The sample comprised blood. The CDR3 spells CASRLRQGKDTQYF. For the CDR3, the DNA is TGTGCCAGCAGATTGCGACAGGGAAAAGATACGCAGTATTTT.